The 8 T cell receptor beta chains reported below all come from one sample, sequenced in a study of cytomegalovirus exposure and HLA in healthy donors. Primers for the PCR totalled 60 Vbeta and 13 Jbeta. Some clones are missing from TCRdb's copy, which holds only in-frame ones; the method was immunoSEQ multiplex PCR. This repertoire includes roughly 64,000 clones. Sample: PBMCs. These receptors came from a woman between 18 and 29 years old in good health and CMV-seronegative.

Notes on this clone: At one of its ends the junction is not consistent with the germline gene, which may arise from a read error. The CDR3 here is CASSLYGTGGAGAF. The CDR3 nucleotides read TGTGCCAGCAGCTTGTATGGGACAGGGGGCGCGGGTGCTTTC. The chain recombines TRBV5-8 with TRBJ1-2; TRBD1 aligns across 12 bases. The CDR3 spans 14 residues. Germline V gives CDR1 SGHTS, CDR2 YDEGEE.

The chain links TRBV29-1 to TRBJ2-3; 7 nucleotides agree with TRBD2. Per germline, CDR1 SQVTM and CDR2 ANQGSEA. V shed 8 bases, J shed 6 bases, and the junction held 11 bases outside the gene matches. CDR3 length equals 13 residues. Here the CDR3 reads CSSRRGFADTQYF. In DNA form, the CDR3 reads TGCAGCTCCCGGCGGGGGTTCGCGGATACGCAGTATTTT.

The rearrangement links TRBV14 to TRBJ1-1, with TRBD1 matching 11 bases. Trimming cost V 4 bases and J 5 bases; bases outside gene matches: 9. The CDR3 is 16 amino acids. CDR1 SGHDN and CDR2 FVKESK come from the germline V gene. The CDR3 loop is CASSLLPGQGGTEAFF. CDR3 in DNA: TGTGCCAGCAGCCTATTACCGGGACAGGGGGGTACTGAAGCTTTCTTT.

The rearrangement links TRBV9 to TRBJ2-3; D perhaps matches TRBD1 (5 bases). The germline V gene has CDR1 SGDLS and CDR2 YYNGEE. The length of the CDR3 is 14 residues. Trimming shortened V by 4 bases and J by 7 bases, and 16 bases separated the two germline ends. CDR3 coding DNA: TGTGCCAGCAGCCAGACGAGAGCAGGGAATACGCAGTATTTT. Translation: CASSQTRAGNTQYF.

The genes are TRBV13 and TRBJ1-1; no clear D. The CDR3 consists of 15 residues. Per the germline V gene, CDR1 is PRHDT and CDR2 is FYEKMQ (reference sequence). Trimming took 5 bases from V and 0 from J, leaving 13 bases between them. The CDR3 DNA is TGTGCCAGCAGCCCGCCTTTCGGGATGAACACTGAAGCTTTCTTT. This gives the protein CASSPPFGMNTEAFF.

The chain couples TRBV27 to TRBJ2-5; D unresolved. Trimming pared 4 bases from V and 2 bases from J, leaving 2 bases between. This CDR3 has 11 amino acids. CDR1 and CDR2 (germline): MNHEY, SMNVEV (reference sequence). CDR3 residues: CASSSQETQYF. CDR3 nucleotide sequence: TGTGCCAGCAGTTCACAAGAGACCCAGTACTTC.

The V call is TRBV7-9, the J call TRBJ1-3, with D possibly being TRBD1 (5 bases). With 3 bases removed from V and 0 bases from J, the gap between germline ends came to 15 bases. The germline V gene has CDR1 SEHNR and CDR2 FQNEAQ (reference sequence). This CDR3 has 17 residues. The CDR3 region has the DNA TGTGCCAGCAGCTTCAAGGTAAGGGGCTCCTCTGGAAACACCATATATTTT. Amino acids: CASSFKVRGSSGNTIYF.

CDR3: CASSQDGVRENIQYF. The CDR3 bases are TGTGCCAGCAGCCAAGATGGCGTCAGGGAAAACATTCAGTACTTC. The chain has TRBV4-2 and TRBJ2-4, with TRBD1 as a possible D gene (5 bases). The CDR3 covers 15 residues. V shed 0 bases and J shed 5 bases, with 11 bases lying between them. Germline CDR1 is LGHNA and CDR2 is YNFKEQ.